One and the same sample provided the 29 T cell receptor beta chains below, sequenced in a study of Tregs in tolerant kidney transplant recipients (dated by TCRdb to between 2018 and 2020). The library was prepared using the immunoSEQ multiplex PCR assay. The clones in this table, taken by TCRdb from immuneACCESS, are in-frame only. Not every clone is retained; where verified, under half of the shortfall comes from an unresolved V gene, and the cause of the rest is unknown. Here the sample has 15,000 to 20,000 clones; approximately 60% occur a single time. Around 3.5% of the sample comes from the top ten. Their cognate antigens are unknown. Sequencing used Tregs from blood cultured with allogeneic cells. The receptors originated from a human donor in good health.

This clone was seen more than once but under ten times. This chain links TRBV5-8 with TRBJ1-1, with 9 bases matching TRBD1. V gave up 3 bases and J gave up 5 bases; unmatched junction bases: 8. The germline CDR1 and CDR2 sequences are SGHTS and YDEGEE. This CDR3 has 15 residues. CDR3 loop: CASSSTGGGKTEAFF. Here the CDR3 DNA reads TGTGCCAGCAGCTCGACAGGGGGAGGGAAGACTGAAGCTTTCTTT. Combining the CDR3 with reference TRBV5-8 and TRBJ1-1 gives the whole variable domain EAGVTQSPTHLIKTRGQQATLRCSPISGHTSVYWYQQALGLGLQFLLWYDEGEERNRGNFPPRFSGRQFPNYSSELNVNALELEDSALYLCASSSTGGGKTEAFFGQGTRLTVV.

The chain links TRBV29-1 to TRBJ1-2; 8 positions agree with TRBD1. After removal of 5 bases from V and 4 bases from J, the junction contained 6 bases not matched to a gene. In germline, CDR1 is SQVTM, CDR2 ANQGSEA. The CDR3 covers 13 residues. The CDR3 region is CSVQPGTGYGYTF. DNA of the CDR3: TGCAGCGTTCAGCCTGGGACAGGCTATGGCTACACCTTC.

The chain has TRBV6-6 and TRBJ2-1; D is perhaps TRBD2 (6 bases). Per the germline V gene, CDR1 is MNHNY and CDR2 is SVGAGI (reference sequence). The CDR3 covers 13 residues. Trimming left V 7 bases short and J 7 bases short, with 14 bases between. CDR3 sequence: CASTGVNYNEQFF. The CDR3 bases are TGTGCCAGCACGGGGGTAAATTATAATGAGCAGTTCTTC.

V is TRBV30 and J is TRBJ1-5; 7 nucleotides agree with TRBD1. This CDR3 contains 13 residues. Germline lookup yields CDR1 GTSNPN and CDR2 SVGIG (reference sequence). Trimming removed 3 bases from V and 2 bases from J; junction bases left unmatched: 1. The CDR3: CAWSTGGNQPQHF. The DNA of the CDR3 is TGTGCCTGGAGCACAGGGGGCAATCAGCCCCAGCATTTT. The whole variable domain, filled in from reference TRBV30 and TRBJ1-5, reads SQTIHQWPATLVQPVGSPLSLECTVEGTSNPNLYWYRQAAGRGLQLLFYSVGIGQISSEVPQNLSASRPQDRQFILSSKKLLLSDSGFYLCAWSTGGNQPQHFGDGTRLSIL.

The genes are TRBV11-2 and TRBJ1-2; 7 bases agree with TRBD1. The V segment lost 4 bases and the J segment 10 bases; nucleotides outside the gene matches: 9. The length of the CDR3 is 13 residues. Germline V gene sequence: CDR1 SGHAT, CDR2 FQNNGV. DNA of the CDR3: TGTGCCAGCAGCTATCGGACAGGTCTGGACTACACCTTC. The encoded protein is CASSYRTGLDYTF.

This clone was counted only a few times. CDR3 nucleotides: TGTGCCATCAGTGAGGGACAGGGTGGATCACCCCTCCACTTT. It translates to CAISEGQGGSPLHF. This chain joins TRBV10-3 and TRBJ1-6, with 8 bases lining up with TRBD1. The CDR3 has 14 residues. Germline CDR1 is ENHRY and CDR2 is SYGVKD. V gave up 2 bases and J gave up 10 bases; unmatched junction bases: 4.

V usage is TRBV11-2 and J usage is TRBJ2-1; maybe TRBD2 (6 bases). Trimming cost V 5 bases and J 0 bases, with 11 bases left between them. CDR1 SGHAT and CDR2 FQNNGV come from the germline V gene. The CDR3 has 15 residues. The chain's CDR3 is CASSPLRGSYNEQFF. Here the CDR3 DNA reads TGTGCCAGCAGCCCCCTGCGGGGCTCCTACAATGAGCAGTTCTTC.

This clone was recorded a few times. This chain links TRBV18 with TRBJ2-5, with 8 bases aligning to TRBD2. CDR1 and CDR2 from the germline V gene are KGHSH and LQKENI. The CDR3 length is 16 residues. V dropped 4 bases and J dropped 2; count of bases not matched to a gene: 9. The CDR3 DNA follows: TGTGCCAGCTCACTTATGACTAGCGCCAGACAAGAGACCCAGTACTTC. Protein product: CASSLMTSARQETQYF.

The gene calls are TRBV5-1 and TRBJ1-2; tentatively, D is TRBD1 (6 bases). The V gene's germline CDR1 is SGHRS and CDR2 YFSETQ. The CDR3 has 12 residues. With 0 bases removed from V and 11 bases from J, the gap between germline ends came to 11 bases. This CDR3 reads CASSLDRVGYTF. CDR3 nucleotides: TGCGCCAGCAGCTTGGACAGGGTTGGTTACACCTTC.

J is TRBJ2-1 and V is TRBV7-2, with 8 bases matching TRBD1. Per germline, CDR1 SGHTA and CDR2 FQGNSA. This CDR3 has 13 amino acids. V trimming: 3 bases; J trimming: 8 bases; junction bases outside the gene matches: 3. The CDR3 loop is CASSLFRGHEQFF. The CDR3 bases are TGTGCCAGCAGCTTGTTCAGGGGGCATGAGCAGTTCTTC.

V usage is TRBV5-6 and J usage is TRBJ1-1; perhaps TRBD1 as D (6 bases). CDR1 is SGHDT, CDR2 YYEEEE, per germline. This CDR3 comprises 12 residues. Trimming took off 4 bases at V and 11 bases at J, with 15 bases between the two ends. CDR3 amino acids: CASSVTGAGAFF. The CDR3 DNA is TGTGCCAGCAGCGTCACGGGGGCTGGGGCTTTCTTT.

The chain links TRBV27 to TRBJ1-2; D is uncertain. Germline values: CDR1 MNHEY, CDR2 SMNVEV (reference sequence). V was clipped by 6 bases and J by 4 bases, with 12 bases between them. The CDR3 has 13 amino acids. CDR3 residues: CASRPIMTYGYTF. The CDR3 DNA sequence: TGTGCCAGCAGGCCCATCATGACCTATGGCTACACCTTC.

A single count supports this clone. The CDR3 reads CASSSTGYEQYF. Here the CDR3 DNA reads TGCGCCAGCAGCTCGACTGGTTACGAGCAGTACTTC. The V call is TRBV5-1, the J call TRBJ2-7; no firm D call. CDR1 is SGHRS, CDR2 YFSETQ, per germline. The CDR3 loop spans 12 amino acids. The germline V and J ends were trimmed by 3 bases and 4 bases, with 8 bases remaining between them. The variable domain in full, completed from reference TRBV5-1 and TRBJ2-7, reads KAGVTQTPRYLIKTRGQQVTLSCSPISGHRSVSWYQQTPGQGLQFLFEYFSETQRNKGNFPGRFSGRQFSNSRSEMNVSTLELGDSALYLCASSSTGYEQYFGPGTRLTVT.

V gene TRBV13 combines with J gene TRBJ2-1; D uncertain. Germline V gives CDR1 PRHDT, CDR2 FYEKMQ (reference sequence). This CDR3 contains 14 residues. V was shortened by 3 bases and J by 5 bases, with 11 bases between the two germline ends. The CDR3, as DNA: TGTGCCAGCAGCTTCCGGTGGAGAGACAATGAGCAGTTCTTC. Amino acid sequence: CASSFRWRDNEQFF. The whole variable domain, filled in from reference TRBV13 and TRBJ2-1, reads AAGVIQSPRHLIKEKRETATLKCYPIPRHDTVYWYQQGPGQDPQFLISFYEKMQSDKGSIPDRFSAQQFSDYHSELNMSSLELGDSALYFCASSFRWRDNEQFFGPGTRLTVL.

V usage is TRBV5-6 and J usage is TRBJ2-7, with 7 bases identical to TRBD1. The V segment lost 0 bases and the J segment 6 bases; nucleotides outside the gene matches: 9. Germline assignment: CDR1 SGHDT and CDR2 YYEEEE. The CDR3 sequence is 15 residues long. CDR3: CASSLGTGYRGEQYF. The CDR3 bases are TGTGCCAGCAGCTTGGGGACAGGCTATCGTGGCGAGCAGTACTTC.

This chain uses TRBV7-9 with TRBJ2-7; 8 bases line up with TRBD1. Trimming took 3 bases from V and 0 from J; bases not matched to a gene: 10. The CDR3 length is 17 residues. The germline gives CDR1 SEHNR, CDR2 FQNEAQ (reference sequence). The CDR3 here is CASSFSTGQAISYEQYF. In nucleotides, the CDR3 is TGTGCCAGCAGCTTTTCCACGGGACAGGCGATCTCCTACGAGCAGTACTTC.

The gene calls are TRBV25-1 and TRBJ1-6; 8 bases align to TRBD1. The CDR3 has 15 residues. V was pared by 3 bases and J by 6 bases, with 4 bases of the junction left unmatched. Germline V CDR1 and CDR2: MGHDK, SYGVNS. The CDR3 loop reads CASSDGTGLNSPLHF. CDR3 sequence (DNA): TGTGCCAGCAGTGATGGGACAGGCCTTAATTCACCCCTCCACTTT.

About this clone: Just one base apart from a much larger clone, this may be a read error. J is TRBJ1-2 and V is TRBV14, with D perhaps TRBD1 (6 bases). The CDR3 is 16 residues long. CDR1 and CDR2 from the germline V gene are SGHDN and FVKESK. CDR3 loop: CTSSQVGGGERNGYTF. The CDR3 DNA follows: TGTACCAGCAGCCAAGTGGGAGGGGGTGAAAGGAATGGCTACACCTTC.

The rearrangement links TRBV18 to TRBJ1-2, with unresolved D. V dropped 3 bases and J dropped 4 bases, with 12 bases sitting between them. CDR1 and CDR2 from the germline V gene are KGHSH and LQKENI. The CDR3 covers 14 residues. Here the CDR3 reads CASSPTDLFYGYTF. The DNA of the CDR3 is TGTGCCAGCTCACCGACGGATCTTTTCTATGGCTACACCTTC.

The chain recombines TRBV7-2 with TRBJ2-5; D is unclear. The DNA end is a closer match to TRBJ2-7, so the J assignment may be wrong. CDR1 is SGHTA, CDR2 FQGNSA, per germline. The length of the CDR3 is 11 residues. This chain's CDR3 is CASSPAYEQYF. The CDR3 bases are TGTGCCAGCAGCCCCGCCTACGAGCAGTACTTC.

The CDR3 loop is CASSSSGRGTGELFF. The CDR3 bases are TGCGCCAGCAGCTCTAGCGGGAGGGGGACCGGGGAGCTGTTTTTT. The chain links TRBV5-1 to TRBJ2-2; TRBD2 agrees at 12 bases. CDR1 and CDR2 from the germline V gene are SGHRS and YFSETQ. This CDR3 region has 15 residues. Trimming removed 3 bases from V and 5 bases from J; junction bases left unmatched: 2.

This clone occurred a few times. The chain uses TRBV4-2 and TRBJ1-1; possible D gene TRBD1, 5 bases. Germline V gene data show CDR1 as LGHNA and CDR2 as YNFKEQ. V lost 0 bases and J lost 5, with 16 bases in between. CDR3 length: 16 residues. DNA of the CDR3: TGTGCCAGCAGCCAAGAATATCGGGGGGGTTCGACTGAAGCTTTCTTT. This gives the protein CASSQEYRGGSTEAFF.

Many counts were recorded for this clone. The chain employs TRBV29-1 and TRBJ2-2, with TRBD2 as a possible D gene (6 bases). This CDR3 has 16 residues. CDR1 SQVTM and CDR2 ANQGSEA come from the germline V gene. V was trimmed by 0 bases and J by 5 bases, leaving 16 bases between them. The CDR3 DNA reads as TGCAGCGTTGAAGATCTTCTGGAGGGAGGTACCGGGGAGCTGTTTTTT. Its translation is CSVEDLLEGGTGELFF.

There are a few counts of this clone. The gene calls are TRBV5-1 and TRBJ1-5; D unresolved. Trimming shortened V by 4 bases and J by 0 bases, and 5 bases separated the two germline ends. CDR1 is SGHRS, CDR2 YFSETQ, per germline. CDR3 length: 13 residues. The CDR3 DNA is TGCGCCAGCAGCGCTAATAGCAATCAGCCCCAGCATTTT. This codes for CASSANSNQPQHF.

The V gene is TRBV9, the J gene TRBJ2-2; D is tentatively TRBD1 or TRBD2 (5 bases each). The V and J ends lost 4 bases and 0 bases respectively, with 13 bases between them. The CDR3 consists of 16 residues. Per germline, CDR1 SGDLS and CDR2 YYNGEE. CDR3 in amino acids: CASSPRDAANTGELFF. For the CDR3, the DNA is TGTGCCAGCAGCCCTAGGGACGCCGCGAACACCGGGGAGCTGTTTTTT. The whole variable domain, remainder taken from reference TRBV9 and TRBJ2-2, is DSGVTQTPKHLITATGQRVTLRCSPRSGDLSVYWYQQSLDQGLQFLIQYYNGEERAKGNILERFSAQQFPDLHSELNLSSLELGDSALYFCASSPRDAANTGELFFGEGSRLTVL.

V usage is TRBV6-1 and J usage is TRBJ2-3; possibly TRBD1 or TRBD2 for D (6 bases each). Trimming pared 7 bases from V and 0 bases from J, leaving 8 bases between. The CDR3 consists of 13 residues. The germline V gene encodes CDR1 MNHNS and CDR2 SASEGT. The CDR3 DNA follows: TGTGCCAGCAAAGGGGGGAGCACAGATACGCAGTATTTT. Its translation: CASKGGSTDTQYF.

The gene calls are TRBV2 and TRBJ2-1; D call uncertain. Trimming cost V 7 bases and J 10 bases, with 23 bases left between them. Germline loops: CDR1 SNHLY, CDR2 FYNNEI. The CDR3 sequence is 15 residues long. The CDR3 DNA reads TGTGCCAGCATAAGTGCGGCCGACTCTCCAGGCGAGCAGTTCTTC. Translated: CASISAADSPGEQFF.

The rearrangement joins TRBV5-1 to TRBJ2-5; D tentatively fits TRBD1 or TRBD2 (6 bases each). Germline CDR1 reads SGHRS; CDR2 reads YFSETQ. V lost 5 bases and J lost 4, with 18 bases in between. The CDR3 consists of 15 residues. The CDR3 nucleotides are TGCGCCAGCAGATATAGGGGGGATTCGGGAGAGACCCAGTACTTC. Translated, it gives CASRYRGDSGETQYF.

The chain joins TRBV6-6 to TRBJ2-5, with 7 bases matching TRBD2. The trim removed 10 bases at V and 7 bases at J, leaving 12 bases unmatched. CDR1 is MNHNY, CDR2 SVGAGI, per germline (reference sequence). The CDR3 totals 13 residues. CDR3 amino acids: CATFRAPGGTQYF. DNA for the CDR3: TGTGCCACGTTTCGGGCCCCGGGGGGGACCCAGTACTTC.